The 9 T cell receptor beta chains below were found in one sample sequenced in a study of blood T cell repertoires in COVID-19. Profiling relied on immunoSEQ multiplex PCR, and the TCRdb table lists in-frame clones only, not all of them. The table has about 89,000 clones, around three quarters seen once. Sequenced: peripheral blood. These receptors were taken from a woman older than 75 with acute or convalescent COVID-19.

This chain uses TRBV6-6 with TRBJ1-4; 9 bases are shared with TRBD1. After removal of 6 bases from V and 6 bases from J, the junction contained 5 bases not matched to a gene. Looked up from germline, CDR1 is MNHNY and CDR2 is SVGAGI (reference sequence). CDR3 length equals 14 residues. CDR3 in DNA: TGTGCCAGCAGGGGGGACAGGGAGGATGAAAAACTGTTTTTT. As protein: CASRGDREDEKLFF.

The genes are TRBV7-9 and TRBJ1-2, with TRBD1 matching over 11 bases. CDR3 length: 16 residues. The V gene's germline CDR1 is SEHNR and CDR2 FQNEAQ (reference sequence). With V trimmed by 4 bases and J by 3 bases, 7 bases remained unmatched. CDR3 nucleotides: TGTGCCAGCAGCTCTAGGGGACAGGGGGTGGACTATGGCTACACCTTC. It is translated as CASSSRGQGVDYGYTF.

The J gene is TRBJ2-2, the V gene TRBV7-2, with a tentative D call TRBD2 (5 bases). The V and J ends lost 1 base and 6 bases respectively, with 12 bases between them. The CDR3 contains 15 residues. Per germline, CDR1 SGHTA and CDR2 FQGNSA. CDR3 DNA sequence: TGTGCCAGCAGCTTAGAGCTGCTAGCTTCCGGGGAGCTGTTTTTT. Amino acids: CASSLELLASGELFF.

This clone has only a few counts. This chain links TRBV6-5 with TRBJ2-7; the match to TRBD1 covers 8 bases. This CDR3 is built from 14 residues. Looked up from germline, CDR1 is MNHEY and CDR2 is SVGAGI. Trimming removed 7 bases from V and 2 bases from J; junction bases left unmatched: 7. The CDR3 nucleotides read TGTGCCAGCATCTCACCCAGGGGGCCCTACGAGCAGTACTTC. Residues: CASISPRGPYEQYF.

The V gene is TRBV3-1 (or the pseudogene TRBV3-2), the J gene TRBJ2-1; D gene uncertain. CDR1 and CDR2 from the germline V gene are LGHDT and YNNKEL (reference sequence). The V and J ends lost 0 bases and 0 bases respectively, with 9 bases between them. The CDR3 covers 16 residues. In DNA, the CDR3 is TGTGCCAGCAGCCAAGATCAAACGGGCTCCTACAATGAGCAGTTCTTC. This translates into CASSQDQTGSYNEQFF.

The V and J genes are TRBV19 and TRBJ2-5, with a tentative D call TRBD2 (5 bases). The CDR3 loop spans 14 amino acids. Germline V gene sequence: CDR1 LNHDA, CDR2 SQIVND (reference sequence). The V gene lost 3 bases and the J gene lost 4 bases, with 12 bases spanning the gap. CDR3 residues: CASSIRLAGETQYF. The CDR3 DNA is TGTGCCAGTAGTATCAGGCTAGCCGGAGAGACCCAGTACTTC.

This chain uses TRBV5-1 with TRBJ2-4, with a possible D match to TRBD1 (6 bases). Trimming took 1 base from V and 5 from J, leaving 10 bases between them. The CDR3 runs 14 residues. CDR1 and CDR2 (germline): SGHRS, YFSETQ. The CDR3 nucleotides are TGCGCCAGCAGCTTGACAGGGAGCCAAAACATTCAGTACTTC. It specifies CASSLTGSQNIQYF.

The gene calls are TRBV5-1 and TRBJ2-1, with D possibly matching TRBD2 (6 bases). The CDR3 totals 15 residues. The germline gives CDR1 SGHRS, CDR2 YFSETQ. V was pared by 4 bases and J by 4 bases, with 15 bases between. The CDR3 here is CASSMGLDTYNEQFF. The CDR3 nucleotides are TGCGCCAGCAGCATGGGACTGGACACGTACAATGAGCAGTTCTTC.

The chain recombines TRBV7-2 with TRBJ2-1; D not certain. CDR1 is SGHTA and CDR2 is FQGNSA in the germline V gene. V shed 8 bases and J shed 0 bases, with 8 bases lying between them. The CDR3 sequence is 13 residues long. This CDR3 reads CASSPSSYNEQFF. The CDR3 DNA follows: TGTGCCAGCTCGCCTAGCTCCTACAATGAGCAGTTCTTC. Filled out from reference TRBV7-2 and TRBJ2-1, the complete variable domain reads GAGVSQSPSNKVTEKGKDVELRCDPISGHTALYWYRQSLGQGLEFLIYFQGNSAPDKSGLPSDRFSAERTGGSVSTLTIQRTQQEDSAVYLCASSPSSYNEQFFGPGTRLTVL.